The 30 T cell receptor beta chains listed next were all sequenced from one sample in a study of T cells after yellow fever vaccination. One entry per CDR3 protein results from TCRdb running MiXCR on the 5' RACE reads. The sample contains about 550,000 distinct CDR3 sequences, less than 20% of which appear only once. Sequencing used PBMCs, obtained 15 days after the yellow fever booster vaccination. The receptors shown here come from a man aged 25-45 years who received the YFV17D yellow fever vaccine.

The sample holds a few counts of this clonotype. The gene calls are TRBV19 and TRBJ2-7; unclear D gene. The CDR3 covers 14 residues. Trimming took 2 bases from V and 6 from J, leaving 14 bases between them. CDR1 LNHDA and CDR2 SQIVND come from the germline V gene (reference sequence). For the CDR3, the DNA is TGTGCCAGTAGTATATCCGGGCTCGGGCGCGAGCAGTACTTC. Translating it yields CASSISGLGREQYF.

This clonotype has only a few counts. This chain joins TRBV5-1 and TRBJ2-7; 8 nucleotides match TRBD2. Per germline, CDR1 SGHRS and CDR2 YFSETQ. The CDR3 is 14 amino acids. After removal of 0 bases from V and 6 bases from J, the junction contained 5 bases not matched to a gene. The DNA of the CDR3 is TGCGCCAGCAGCTTGGCAGCGGGAGAGGGCGAGCAGTACTTC. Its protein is CASSLAAGEGEQYF.

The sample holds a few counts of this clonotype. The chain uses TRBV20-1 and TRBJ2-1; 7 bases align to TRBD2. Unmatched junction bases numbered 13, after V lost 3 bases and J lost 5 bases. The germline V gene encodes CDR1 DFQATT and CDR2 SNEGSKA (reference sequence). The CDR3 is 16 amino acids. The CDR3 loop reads CSASNSGLVGNNEQFF. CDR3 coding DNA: TGCAGTGCTAGTAATAGTGGACTAGTGGGAAACAATGAGCAGTTCTTC.

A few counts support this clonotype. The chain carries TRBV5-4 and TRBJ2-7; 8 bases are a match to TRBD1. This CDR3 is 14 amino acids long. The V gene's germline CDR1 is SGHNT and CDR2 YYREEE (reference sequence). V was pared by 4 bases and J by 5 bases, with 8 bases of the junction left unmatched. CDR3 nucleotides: TGTGCCAGCAGCCCCCGGACAGGGATCCACGAGCAGTACTTC. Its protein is CASSPRTGIHEQYF.

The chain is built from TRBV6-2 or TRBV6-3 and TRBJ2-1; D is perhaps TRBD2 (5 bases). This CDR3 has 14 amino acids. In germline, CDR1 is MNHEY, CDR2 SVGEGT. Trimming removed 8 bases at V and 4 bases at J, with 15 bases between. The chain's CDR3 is CASSRAENYNEQFF. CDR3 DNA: TGTGCCAGCTCAAGAGCGGAGAATTACAATGAGCAGTTCTTC.

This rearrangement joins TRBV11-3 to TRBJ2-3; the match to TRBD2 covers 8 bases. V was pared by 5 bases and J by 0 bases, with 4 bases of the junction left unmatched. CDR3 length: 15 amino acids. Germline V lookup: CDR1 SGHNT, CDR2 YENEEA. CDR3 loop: CASSMGLGSTDTQYF. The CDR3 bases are TGTGCCAGCAGCATGGGACTAGGGAGCACAGATACGCAGTATTTT.

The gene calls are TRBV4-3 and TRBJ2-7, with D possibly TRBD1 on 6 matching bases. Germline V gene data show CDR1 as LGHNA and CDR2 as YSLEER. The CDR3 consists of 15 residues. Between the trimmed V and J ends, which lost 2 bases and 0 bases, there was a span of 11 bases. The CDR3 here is CASSQLTGYSYEQYF. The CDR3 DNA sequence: TGCGCCAGCAGCCAACTGACAGGCTACTCCTACGAGCAGTACTTC.

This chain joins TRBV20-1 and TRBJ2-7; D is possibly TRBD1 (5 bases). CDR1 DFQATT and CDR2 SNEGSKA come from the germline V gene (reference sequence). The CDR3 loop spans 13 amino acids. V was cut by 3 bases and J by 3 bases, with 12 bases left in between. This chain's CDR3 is CSARLVRDYEQYF. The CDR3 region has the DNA TGCAGTGCTAGGTTGGTCAGGGACTACGAGCAGTACTTC.

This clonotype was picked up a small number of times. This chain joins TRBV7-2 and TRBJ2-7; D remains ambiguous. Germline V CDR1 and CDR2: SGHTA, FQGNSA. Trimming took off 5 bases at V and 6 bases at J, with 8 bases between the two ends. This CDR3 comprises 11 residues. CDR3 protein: CASSPQSEQYF. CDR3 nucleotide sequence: TGTGCCAGCAGCCCTCAGAGCGAGCAGTACTTC. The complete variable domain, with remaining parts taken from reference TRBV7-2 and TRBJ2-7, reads GAGVSQSPSNKVTEKGKDVELRCDPISGHTALYWYRQSLGQGLEFLIYFQGNSAPDKSGLPSDRFSAERTGGSVSTLTIQRTQQEDSAVYLCASSPQSEQYFGPGTRLTVT.

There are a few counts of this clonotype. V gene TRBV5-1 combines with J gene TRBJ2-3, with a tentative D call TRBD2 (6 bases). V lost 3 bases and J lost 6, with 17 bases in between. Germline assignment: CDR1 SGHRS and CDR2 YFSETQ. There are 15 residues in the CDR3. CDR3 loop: CASSSWTPRGDTQYF. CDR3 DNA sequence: TGCGCCAGCAGCTCCTGGACTCCACGGGGGGATACGCAGTATTTT.

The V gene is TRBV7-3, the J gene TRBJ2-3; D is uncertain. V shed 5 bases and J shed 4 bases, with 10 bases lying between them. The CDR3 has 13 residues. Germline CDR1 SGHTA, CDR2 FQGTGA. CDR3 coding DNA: TGTGCCAGCAGCCAAGGGCCGCCAGATACGCAGTATTTT. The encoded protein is CASSQGPPDTQYF.

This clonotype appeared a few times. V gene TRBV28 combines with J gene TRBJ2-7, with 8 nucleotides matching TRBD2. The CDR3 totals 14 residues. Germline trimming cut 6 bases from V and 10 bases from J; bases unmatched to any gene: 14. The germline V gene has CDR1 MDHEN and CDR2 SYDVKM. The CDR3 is CASRIGPAGGEQYF. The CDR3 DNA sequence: TGTGCCAGCAGAATAGGGCCTGCGGGAGGAGAACAGTACTTC.

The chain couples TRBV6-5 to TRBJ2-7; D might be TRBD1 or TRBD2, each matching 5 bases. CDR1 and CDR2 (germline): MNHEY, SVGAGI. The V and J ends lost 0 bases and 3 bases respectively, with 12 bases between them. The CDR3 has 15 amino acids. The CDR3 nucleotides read TGTGCCAGCAGTTACTCCGAGGGGCTGGGCTACGAGCAGTACTTC. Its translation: CASSYSEGLGYEQYF.

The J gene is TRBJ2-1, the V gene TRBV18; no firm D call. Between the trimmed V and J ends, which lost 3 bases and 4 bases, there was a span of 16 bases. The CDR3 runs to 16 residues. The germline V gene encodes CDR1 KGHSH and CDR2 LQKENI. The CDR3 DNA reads TGTGCCAGCTCACCTAGCTTGCCGACCACTTACAATGAGCAGTTCTTC. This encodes CASSPSLPTTYNEQFF.

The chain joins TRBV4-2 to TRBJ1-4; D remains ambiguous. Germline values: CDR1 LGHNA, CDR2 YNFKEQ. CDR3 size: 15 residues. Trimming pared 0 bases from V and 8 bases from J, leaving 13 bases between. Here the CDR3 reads CASSQDLARREKLFF. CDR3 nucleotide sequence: TGTGCCAGCAGCCAAGATTTGGCTCGCAGGGAAAAACTGTTTTTT.

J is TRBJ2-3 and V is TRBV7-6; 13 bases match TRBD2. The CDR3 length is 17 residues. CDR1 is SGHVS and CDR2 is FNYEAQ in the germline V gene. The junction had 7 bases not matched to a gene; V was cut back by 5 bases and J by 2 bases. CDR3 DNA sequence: TGTGCCAGCAGCCCGCGGACTAGCGGGAGCCCCACAGATACGCAGTATTTT. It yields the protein CASSPRTSGSPTDTQYF. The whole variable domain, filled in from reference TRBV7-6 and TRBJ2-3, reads GAGVSQSPRYKVTKRGQDVALRCDPISGHVSLYWYRQALGQGPEFLTYFNYEAQQDKSGLPNDRFSAERPEGSISTLTIQRTEQRDSAMYRCASSPRTSGSPTDTQYFGPGTRLTVL.

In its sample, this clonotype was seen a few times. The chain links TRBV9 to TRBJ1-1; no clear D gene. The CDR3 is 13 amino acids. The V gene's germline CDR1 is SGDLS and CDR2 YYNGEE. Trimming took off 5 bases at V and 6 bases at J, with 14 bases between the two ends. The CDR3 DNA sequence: TGTGCCAGCAGTCAGCGGGGTGTCGCTGAAGCTTTCTTT. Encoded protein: CASSQRGVAEAFF. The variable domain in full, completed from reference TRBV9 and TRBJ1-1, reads DSGVTQTPKHLITATGQRVTLRCSPRSGDLSVYWYQQSLDQGLQFLIQYYNGEERAKGNILERFSAQQFPDLHSELNLSSLELGDSALYFCASSQRGVAEAFFGQGTRLTVV.

The CDR3 here is CASKSPGPTYEQYF. DNA for the CDR3: TGTGCCAGCAAAAGCCCAGGGCCGACCTACGAGCAGTACTTC. The chain uses TRBV27 and TRBJ2-7; D perhaps matches TRBD1 (5 bases). Germline assignment: CDR1 MNHEY and CDR2 SMNVEV (reference sequence). The CDR3 covers 14 residues. V lost 7 bases to trimming and J lost 2 bases, with 15 bases between them.

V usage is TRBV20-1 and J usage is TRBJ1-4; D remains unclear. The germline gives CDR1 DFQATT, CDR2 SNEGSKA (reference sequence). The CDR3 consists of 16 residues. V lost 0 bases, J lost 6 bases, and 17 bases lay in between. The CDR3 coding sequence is TGCAGTGCTAGAGATTCCTCTCGGGTGACGGATGAAAAACTGTTTTTT. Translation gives CSARDSSRVTDEKLFF.

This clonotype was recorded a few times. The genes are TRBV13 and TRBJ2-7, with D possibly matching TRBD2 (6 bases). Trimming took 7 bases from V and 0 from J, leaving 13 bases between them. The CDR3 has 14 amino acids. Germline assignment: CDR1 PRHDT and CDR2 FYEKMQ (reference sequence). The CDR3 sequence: CASKHWRDSYEQYF. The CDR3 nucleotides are TGTGCCAGCAAGCACTGGCGGGACTCCTACGAGCAGTACTTC.

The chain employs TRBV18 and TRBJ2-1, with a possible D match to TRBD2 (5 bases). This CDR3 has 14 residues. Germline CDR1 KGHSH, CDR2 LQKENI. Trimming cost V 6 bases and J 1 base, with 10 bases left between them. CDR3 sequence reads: CASSPWESYNEQFF. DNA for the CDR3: TGTGCCAGCTCCCCCTGGGAGTCCTACAATGAGCAGTTCTTC.

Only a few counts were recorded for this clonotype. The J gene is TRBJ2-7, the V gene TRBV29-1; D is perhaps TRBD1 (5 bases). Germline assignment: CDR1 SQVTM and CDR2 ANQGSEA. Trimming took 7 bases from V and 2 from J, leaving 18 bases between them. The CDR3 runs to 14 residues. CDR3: CSAGQGSSTYEQYF. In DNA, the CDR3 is TGCAGCGCTGGACAAGGATCAAGTACCTACGAGCAGTACTTC.

The CDR3 is CASSLWGREQYF. Here the CDR3 DNA reads TGTGCCAGCAGCTTATGGGGGCGCGAGCAGTACTTC. The chain joins TRBV7-9 to TRBJ2-7, with D perhaps TRBD1 (6 bases). Germline V gene data show CDR1 as SEHNR and CDR2 as FQNEAQ (reference sequence). Trimming stripped 2 bases from V and 6 bases from J, with 8 bases between. The CDR3 has 12 amino acids.

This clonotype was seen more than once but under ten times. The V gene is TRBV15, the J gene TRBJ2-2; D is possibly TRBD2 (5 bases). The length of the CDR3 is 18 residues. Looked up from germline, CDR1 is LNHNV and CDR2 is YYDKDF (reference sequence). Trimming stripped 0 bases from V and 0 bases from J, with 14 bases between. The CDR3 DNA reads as TGTGCCACCAGCAGAGATTGGCCAGCGGATGCGAACACCGGGGAGCTGTTTTTT. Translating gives CATSRDWPADANTGELFF.

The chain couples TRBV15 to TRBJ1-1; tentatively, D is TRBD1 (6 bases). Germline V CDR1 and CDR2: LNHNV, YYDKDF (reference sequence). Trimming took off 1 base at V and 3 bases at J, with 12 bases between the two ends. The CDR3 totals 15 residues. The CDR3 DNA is TGTGCCACCAGCAGAGCCCAGACAGGAGACACTGAAGCTTTCTTT. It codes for CATSRAQTGDTEAFF.

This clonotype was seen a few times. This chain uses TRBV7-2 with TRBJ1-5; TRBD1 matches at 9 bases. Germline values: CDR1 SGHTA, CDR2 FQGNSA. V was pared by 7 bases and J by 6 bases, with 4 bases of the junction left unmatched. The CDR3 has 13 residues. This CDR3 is CASKGQGGQPQHF. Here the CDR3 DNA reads TGTGCCAGCAAGGGACAGGGTGGTCAGCCCCAGCATTTT.

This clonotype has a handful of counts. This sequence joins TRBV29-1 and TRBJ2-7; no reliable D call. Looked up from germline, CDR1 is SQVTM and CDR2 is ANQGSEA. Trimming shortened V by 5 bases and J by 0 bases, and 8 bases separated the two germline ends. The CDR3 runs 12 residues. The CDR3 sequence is CSVSSSSYEQYF. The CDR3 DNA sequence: TGCAGCGTTAGCAGCAGCTCCTACGAGCAGTACTTC.

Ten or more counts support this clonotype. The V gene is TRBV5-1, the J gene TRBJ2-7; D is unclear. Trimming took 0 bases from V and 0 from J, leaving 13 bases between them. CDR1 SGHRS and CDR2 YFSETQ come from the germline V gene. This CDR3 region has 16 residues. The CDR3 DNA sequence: TGCGCCAGCAGCTTGGCCCCAGAATTTAGCTCCTACGAGCAGTACTTC. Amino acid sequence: CASSLAPEFSSYEQYF.

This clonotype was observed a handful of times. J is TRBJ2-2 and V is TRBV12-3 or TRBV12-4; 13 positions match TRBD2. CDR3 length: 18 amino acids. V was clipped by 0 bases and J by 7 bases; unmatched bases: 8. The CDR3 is CASSLAITSGRAGGELFF. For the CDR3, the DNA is TGTGCCAGCAGTTTAGCGATCACTAGCGGGAGGGCCGGCGGGGAGCTGTTTTTT.

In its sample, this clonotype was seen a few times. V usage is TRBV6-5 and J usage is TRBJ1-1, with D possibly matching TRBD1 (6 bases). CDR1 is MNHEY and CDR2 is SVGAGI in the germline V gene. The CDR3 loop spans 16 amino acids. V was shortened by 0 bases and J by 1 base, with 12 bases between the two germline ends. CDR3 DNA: TGTGCCAGCAGTTACTCGACACCGGGACAGAACACTGAAGCTTTCTTT. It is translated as CASSYSTPGQNTEAFF.